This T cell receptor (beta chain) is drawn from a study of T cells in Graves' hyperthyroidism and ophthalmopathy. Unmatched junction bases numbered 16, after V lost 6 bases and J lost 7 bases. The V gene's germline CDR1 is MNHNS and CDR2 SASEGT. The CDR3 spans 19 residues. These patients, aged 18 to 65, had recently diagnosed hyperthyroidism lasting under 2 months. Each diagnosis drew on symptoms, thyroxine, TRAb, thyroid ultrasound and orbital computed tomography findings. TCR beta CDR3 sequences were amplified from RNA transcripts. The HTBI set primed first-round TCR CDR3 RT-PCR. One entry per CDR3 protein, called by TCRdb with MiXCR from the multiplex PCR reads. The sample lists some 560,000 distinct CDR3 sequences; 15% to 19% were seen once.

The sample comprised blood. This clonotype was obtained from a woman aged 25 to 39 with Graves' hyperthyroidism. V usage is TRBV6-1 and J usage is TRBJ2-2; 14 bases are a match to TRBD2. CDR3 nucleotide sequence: TGTGCCAGCAGCTTGGGACTAGCGGGAGAATACGCCGGGGGCGGGGAGCTGTTTTTT. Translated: CASSLGLAGEYAGGGELFF.